These T cell receptor beta chains were read from a single sample in a study of T-cell reconstitution after alpha-beta-depleted transplantation in children. TCRdb reprocessed the PCR reads with MiXCR, giving one entry per CDR3 protein. The table includes under 50,000 distinct CDR3 sequences, about 9% detected once. The sample consisted of PBMCs, mostly from graft donor cells, taken 60 days after TCRalphabeta/CD19-depleted stem cell transplant. The receptors here all came from a male patient under 10 years old who had a stem cell transplant for chronic granulomatous disease, so the T cells may come from the graft donor. Each CDR3 is given with its conserved first and last residue. D genes are given only for firm matches.

TRBJ2-7 TRBV16 TRBD2 CASSHPGTRVYEQYF
TRBJ2-5 TRBV20-1 NA CSASGSVQETQYF
TRBJ1-5 TRBV19 NA CASSNSWDSNQPQHF
TRBJ2-2 TRBV5-1 NA CASSLALGGAGELFF
TRBJ2-5 TRBV20-1 TRBD1 CSAAQHRGQGTQYF
TRBJ1-2 TRBV12-3/TRBV12-4 NA CASSLRHIYGYTF
TRBJ2-1 TRBV19 TRBD2 CASSIDSKSGRNEQFF
TRBJ1-1 TRBV6-1 NA CASSEMGVQAAFF
TRBJ1-2 TRBV27 NA CASSSGVSYGYTF
TRBJ1-2 TRBV29-1 NA CSVGDPYGYTF
TRBJ2-5 TRBV7-2 NA CASSLRDRDDQETQYF
TRBJ2-1 TRBV20-1 NA CSASLGSGAYNEQFF
TRBJ1-6 TRBV4-3 NA CASSQGIPLNSPLHF
TRBJ2-3 TRBV29-1 NA CIPEGSTDTQYF
TRBJ2-7 TRBV14 TRBD1 CASSRLPGQLTYEQYF
TRBJ2-7 TRBV6-4 NA CASSDSYNPGDYEQYF
TRBJ2-2 TRBV6-2/TRBV6-3 NA CASSYGGLMNTGELFF
TRBJ2-7 TRBV20-1 TRBD2 CSALAGGVYEQYF
TRBJ1-4 TRBV4-3 NA CASSQVPTRHNEKLFF
TRBJ2-7 TRBV7-6 TRBD2 CASRKGTSDSYEQYF
TRBJ2-5 TRBV7-6 NA CASSLVGASGGMEKTQYF
TRBJ2-2 TRBV15 NA CATSRRGGGLTGELFF
TRBJ1-2 TRBV7-9 NA CASSLVGLANYGYTF
TRBJ1-2 TRBV5-1 NA CASSLGGGVNYGYTF
TRBJ2-1 TRBV4-2 TRBD2 CASSQVAGSYNEQFF
TRBJ1-1 TRBV10-3 NA CAISDPLRLWAFF
TRBJ2-3 TRBV28 TRBD1 CASSPTGVSTDTQYF